Given below is one TCR beta chain in context. A quantity of about 0.45 to 1 ug RNA underwent reverse transcription using random hexamers. The method of amplification for TCR beta CDR3 was immunoSEQ multiplex PCR, covering 54 Vbeta and 13 Jbeta. TCRdb redid the calling of the immunoSEQ multiplex PCR reads with MiXCR, one entry per CDR3 protein. The sample shows some 190,000 distinct CDR3 sequences, approximately 94% of them seen only once. The sample comes from a study of CD8 T cells in Susac syndrome. CDR3 length: 15 residues. Germline loops: CDR1 SEHNR, CDR2 FQNEAQ (reference sequence). The trim removed 5 bases at V and 6 bases at J, leaving 8 bases unmatched. CD8+ and CD4+ T cells circulating in blood were sequenced for TCR beta.

The rearrangement links TRBV7-9 to TRBJ1-1, with 11 bases matching TRBD1. Sequencing was performed on CD4+ T cells from PBMCs. The receptor was isolated from a human donor in good health. As DNA, the CDR3 is TGTGCCAGCAGCCGAGGGACAGGGGGTAAATCTGAAGCTTTCTTT. Its translation: CASSRGTGGKSEAFF.